The TCR beta chain described here comes from a study of blood T cell repertoires in COVID-19. Two negative PCRs, clearance, or symptom resolution were required of recovered Cohort 3 donors. Libraries were prepared by immunoSEQ multiplex PCR; TCRdb keeps only in-frame clonotypes and omits some of them. This table holds hundreds of thousands of clones, around 90% found once. Germline assignment: CDR1 SGHDT and CDR2 YYEEEE. The CDR3 covers 14 residues. V dropped 2 bases and J dropped 3 bases, with 9 bases sitting between them. Sequencing input: PBMCs or T cells enriched from blood (not recorded which). This chain uses TRBV5-6 with TRBJ1-5; D is unclear. The clonotype comes from a young woman who had recovered from COVID-19. CDR3 nucleotides: TGTGCCAGCAGCTTCGGAGGCCACAATCAGCCCCAGCATTTT. Translation gives CASSFGGHNQPQHF.